This record concerns one T cell receptor beta chain sequence. Its antigen is as yet unknown. These data belong to a study of T cell responses to AZD1222 COVID-19 vaccine. Findings and limits, study-wide: The donor group comprised mostly white British people and more females; the analysis possibly underestimated clonal diversity. Spike-specific TCRs gained breadth and depth after people received two AZD1222 doses.

TCRdb keeps only in-frame clones here, not all; method: immunoSEQ multiplex PCR. The sample has around 83,000 clones, approximately 90% seen once. V was pared by 0 bases and J by 2 bases, with 11 bases between. Germline V lookup: CDR1 SGHRS, CDR2 YFSETQ. This CDR3 has 15 residues. The sample here was peripheral blood, taken on day 0 of AZD1222 vaccination. This chain uses TRBV5-1 with TRBJ1-1; unclear D gene. The sequence came from an adult in good health. The CDR3 DNA reads as TGCGCCAGCAGCTTGGGGATGAATCGAAACACTGAAGCTTTCTTT. As protein: CASSLGMNRNTEAFF.